The entry that follows covers one T cell receptor (beta chain) sequence. Its antigen is currently unknown. The data were taken from a study of CD8 T cells in ankylosing spondylitis. Notes on the study in general: Previously reported in reactive arthritis synovial fluid and blood were some of the motif variants. Characteristic of ankylosing spondylitis blood, it appeared, was a TCR beta motif comprising about eight highly homologous variants. According to the report, clones linked to the disease were significantly enriched in matched synovial fluid samples taken from ankylosing spondylitis patients. Those disease-linked clones were CD8+; they were also relatively rare in peripheral blood.

Quantitative 5'-RACE with molecular barcodes produced the TCR beta libraries. TCRdb processed the 5' RACE reads anew with MiXCR; each CDR3 protein has one entry. This table has roughly 700,000 distinct CDR3 sequences, 19% appearing once. The CDR3 runs 13 residues. Germline-derived CDR1 and CDR2 are LGHDT and YNNKEL (reference sequence). The ends were cut back, 1 base at V and 6 bases at J, with 9 bases in the middle. This rearrangement joins TRBV3-1 to TRBJ1-2, with unresolved D. Sequenced material: blood, either unsorted or a sorted T cell fraction (not recorded which). The receptor comes from a male donor with ankylosing spondylitis. CDR3 bases: TGTGCCAGCAGCCAAGTCCTCTCGGATGGCTACACCTTC. It encodes CASSQVLSDGYTF.